These 24 T cell receptor beta chains came from one sample sequenced in a study of monozygotic twins with inflammatory bowel disease. TCRdb re-analyzed the 5' RACE reads; it lists each CDR3 protein once, without DNA. This table holds roughly 160,000 distinct CDR3 sequences. The sequenced material came from blood. The receptor source for this set is a human donor with ulcerative colitis or Crohn's disease, or a healthy co-twin of an affected twin (not recorded which).

CDR3 sequence reads: CASSLYALGHEQFF. The chain links TRBV4-1 to TRBJ2-1; TCRdb selects TRBD1, and the lack of DNA leaves this call unchecked. There are 14 residues in the CDR3. CDR1 is MGHRA and CDR2 is YSYEKL in the germline V gene.

This chain connects TRBV5-6 to TRBJ2-2. Germline V gives CDR1 SGHDT, CDR2 YYEEEE. The CDR3 extends over 16 amino acids. This CDR3 is CASSLLSSANTGELFF.

The V gene is TRBV20-1, the J gene TRBJ2-3; TCRdb outputs TRBD2, but without DNA this stays unchecked. The CDR3 length is 15 residues. Looked up from germline, CDR1 is DFQATT and CDR2 is SNEGSKA (reference sequence). CDR3 region: CSASTIARSTDTQYF.

The chain uses TRBV7-8 and TRBJ1-1. CDR3 length equals 14 residues. Looked up from germline, CDR1 is SGHVS and CDR2 is FQNEAQ. CDR3 residues: CASSLERQNTEAFF.

CDR3 region: CATSRSRGVSGRYF. V is TRBV15 and J is TRBJ2-7; lacking DNA, the TRBD1 call made by TCRdb goes unchecked. The germline V gene encodes CDR1 LNHNV and CDR2 YYDKDF (reference sequence). The CDR3 has 14 amino acids.

This chain connects TRBV19 to TRBJ2-7; TCRdb's assignment of TRBD1 cannot be checked, as there is no DNA. This CDR3 comprises 14 residues. Per the germline V gene, CDR1 is LNHDA and CDR2 is SQIVND (reference sequence). CDR3 residues: CASSTGQGAYEQYF.

The chain is built from TRBV20-1 and TRBJ2-3; TCRdb names TRBD1, which stays unverified in the absence of DNA. Germline V CDR1 and CDR2: DFQATT, SNEGSKA (reference sequence). The CDR3 runs 14 residues. Here the CDR3 reads CSARAGRSTDTQYF.

This chain links TRBV7-9 with TRBJ2-7; TCRdb designates TRBD2, a call that cannot be tested without DNA. The CDR3 extends over 14 amino acids. Germline CDR1 and CDR2: SEHNR and FQNEAQ (reference sequence). CDR3 residues: CASTTGGHDYEQYF.

The gene calls are TRBV11-2 and TRBJ2-7; the D gene TCRdb calls, TRBD2, cannot be checked with no DNA. Germline lookup yields CDR1 SGHAT and CDR2 FQNNGV. The CDR3 extends over 19 amino acids. This CDR3 is CASSLVGLAGGGLSYEQYF.

The rearrangement links TRBV5-1 to TRBJ2-3; absent DNA, TCRdb's TRBD1 call cannot be checked. Germline V CDR1 and CDR2: SGHRS, YFSETQ. The CDR3 covers 15 residues. The CDR3 spells CASSLQGQGADTQYF.

V is TRBV2 and J is TRBJ1-5. Germline V CDR1 and CDR2: SNHLY, FYNNEI. The CDR3 is 14 residues long. The CDR3 loop reads CASTVDGTNQPQHF.

This rearrangement joins TRBV20-1 to TRBJ2-1; absent DNA, TCRdb's TRBD2 call cannot be checked. The germline V gene encodes CDR1 DFQATT and CDR2 SNEGSKA (reference sequence). There are 15 residues in the CDR3. CDR3 sequence: CSAGLAGVSYNEQFF.

The chain couples TRBV20-1 to TRBJ2-2; TCRdb picks TRBD1, but there is no DNA to check that call. In germline, CDR1 is DFQATT, CDR2 SNEGSKA (reference sequence). CDR3 length: 14 residues. The CDR3 reads CSAPGQGAVGELFF.

This sequence joins TRBV12-3 or TRBV12-4 and TRBJ1-1. CDR3 size: 14 residues. The CDR3 protein is CASTLSGSRAEAFF.

This rearrangement joins TRBV5-1 to TRBJ2-5; absent DNA, TCRdb's TRBD2 call cannot be checked. The length of the CDR3 is 15 residues. The germline V gene has CDR1 SGHRS and CDR2 YFSETQ. CDR3 loop: CASSFLAGAQETQYF. The complete variable domain, with remaining parts taken from reference TRBV5-1 and TRBJ2-5, reads KAGVTQTPRYLIKTRGQQVTLSCSPISGHRSVSWYQQTPGQGLQFLFEYFSETQRNKGNFPGRFSGRQFSNSRSEMNVSTLELGDSALYLCASSFLAGAQETQYFGPGTRLLVL.

The rearrangement links TRBV6-2 or TRBV6-3 to TRBJ1-1; TCRdb lists TRBD1, though no DNA is available to test this call. Germline assignment: CDR1 MNHEY and CDR2 SVGEGT. The length of the CDR3 is 17 residues. This CDR3 reads CASSYSIFDPGNTEAFF.

The V call is TRBV2, the J call TRBJ1-2; the TRBD1 assignment by TCRdb is unverifiable without DNA. Germline assignment: CDR1 SNHLY and CDR2 FYNNEI. The CDR3 length is 15 residues. The CDR3 protein is CASSERQGKLDGYTF.

The chain recombines TRBV5-1 with TRBJ2-2; there is no DNA to check the TCRdb D call of TRBD1. From germline, CDR1 is SGHRS and CDR2 YFSETQ. The CDR3 runs 15 residues. The CDR3: CASSLDSSRTGELFF.

This chain links TRBV15 with TRBJ2-2; the D call from TCRdb, TRBD1, cannot be confirmed without DNA. Germline-derived CDR1 and CDR2 are LNHNV and YYDKDF (reference sequence). The CDR3 is 16 amino acids. The CDR3 sequence: CATSRDYTGATGELFF.

This CDR3 is CASSLEAYNEQFF. The chain is built from TRBV7-6 and TRBJ2-1. The CDR3 loop spans 13 amino acids. CDR1 SGHVS and CDR2 FNYEAQ come from the germline V gene.

The gene calls are TRBV7-2 and TRBJ2-7; TCRdb's D call, TRBD2, is unchecked because there is no DNA. CDR3 length: 16 amino acids. CDR1 SGHTA and CDR2 FQGNSA come from the germline V gene. The CDR3 sequence: CASSLVRAPGPYEQYF.

V gene TRBV7-8 combines with J gene TRBJ2-2. The CDR3 loop spans 14 amino acids. CDR1 and CDR2 from the germline V gene are SGHVS and FQNEAQ. CDR3: CASSRLTNTGELFF.

The chain has TRBV6-2 or TRBV6-3 and TRBJ2-2; absent DNA, TCRdb's TRBD2 call cannot be checked. The CDR3 runs 16 residues. Germline CDR1 reads MNHEY; CDR2 reads SVGEGT. The CDR3 reads CASSDPREWNTGELFF.

V gene TRBV5-1 combines with J gene TRBJ2-2. This CDR3 is 12 amino acids long. Germline V gene data show CDR1 as SGHRS and CDR2 as YFSETQ. The CDR3 loop is CASSLAAGELFF.